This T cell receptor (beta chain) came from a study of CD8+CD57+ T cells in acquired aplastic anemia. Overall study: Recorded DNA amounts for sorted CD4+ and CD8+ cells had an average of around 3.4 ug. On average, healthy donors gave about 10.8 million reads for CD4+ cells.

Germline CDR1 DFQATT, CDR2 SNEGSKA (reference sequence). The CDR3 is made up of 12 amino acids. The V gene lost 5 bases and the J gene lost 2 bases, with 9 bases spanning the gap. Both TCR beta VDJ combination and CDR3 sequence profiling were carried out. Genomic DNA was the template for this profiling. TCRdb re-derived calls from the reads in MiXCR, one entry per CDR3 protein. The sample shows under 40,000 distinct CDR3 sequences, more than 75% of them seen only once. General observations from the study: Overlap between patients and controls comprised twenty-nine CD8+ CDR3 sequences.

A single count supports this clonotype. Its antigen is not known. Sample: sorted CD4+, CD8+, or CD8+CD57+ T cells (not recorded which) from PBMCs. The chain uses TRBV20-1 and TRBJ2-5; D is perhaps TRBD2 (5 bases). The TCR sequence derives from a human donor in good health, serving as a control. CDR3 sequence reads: CSAVSVQETQYF. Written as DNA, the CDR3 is TGCAGTGCTGTTAGCGTACAAGAGACCCAGTACTTC.